These 29 T cell receptor beta chains were sequenced from one sample in a study of response to subunit inactivated influenza vaccine. MiXCR was run by TCRdb on the RT-PCR reads, yielding one entry per CDR3 protein. The sample has 650,000 or so distinct CDR3 sequences, about 15% seen once; the top ten hold less than 8.5%. The sample consisted of PBMCs from blood, taken approximately 15 days before vaccination. These receptors were taken from a man between 50 and 59 years old who received an inactivated influenza vaccine.

This clonotype came up many times. The V gene is TRBV4-2, the J gene TRBJ1-1; D remains unclear. CDR1 LGHNA and CDR2 YNFKEQ come from the germline V gene. This CDR3 spans 16 amino acids. The ends were cut back, 0 bases at V and 2 bases at J, with 13 bases in the middle. DNA of the CDR3: TGTGCCAGCAGCCAAGACTTCACTGGCGGAAACACTGAAGCTTTCTTT. It codes for CASSQDFTGGNTEAFF.

This clonotype has only a few counts. The chain carries TRBV5-6 and TRBJ2-7, with D perhaps matching TRBD1 (5 bases). Germline V gene data show CDR1 as SGHDT and CDR2 as YYEEEE. Trimming cost V 5 bases and J 3 bases, with 12 bases left between them. This CDR3 is built from 13 residues. Here the CDR3 reads CASRRWGSYEQYF. CDR3 nucleotides: TGTGCCAGCAGAAGGTGGGGCAGCTACGAGCAGTACTTC.

This clonotype showed up just a few times. The chain couples TRBV6-1 to TRBJ2-5; TRBD2 agrees at 12 bases. With 6 bases clipped from V and 5 bases from J, the junction kept 7 bases outside the gene matches. CDR1 and CDR2 (germline): MNHNS, SASEGT. This CDR3 region has 15 residues. CDR3 nucleotides: TGTGCCAGCAGCCACACTAGCGGGAGGTTGGAGACCCAGTACTTC. Translated: CASSHTSGRLETQYF.

This clonotype was detected a few times. At one boundary the junction diverges from the germline segment, which might be a read error. The J gene is TRBJ1-1, the V gene TRBV4-3; perhaps TRBD1 as D (6 bases). This CDR3 contains 14 residues. Germline assignment: CDR1 LGHNA and CDR2 YSLEER. The CDR3 here is CTSSQDTGNAEAFF. The CDR3 DNA reads TGCACCAGCAGCCAAGATACAGGGAACGCTGAAGCTTTCTTT.

This clonotype was seen only a few times. The chain is built from TRBV5-1 and TRBJ2-3, with TRBD2 matching 10 bases. The V and J ends lost 0 bases and 6 bases, in that order; junction bases with no gene match: 10. The germline CDR1 and CDR2 sequences are SGHRS and YFSETQ. The CDR3 is 17 amino acids. CDR3 nucleotides: TGCGCCAGCAGCTTGGGCCTAGCGGGGGCACTACGGGATACGCAGTATTTT. It specifies CASSLGLAGALRDTQYF.

The chain carries TRBV5-1 and TRBJ2-2; D not certain. Looked up from germline, CDR1 is SGHRS and CDR2 is YFSETQ. The V gene lost 1 base and the J gene lost 5 bases, with 9 bases spanning the gap. The CDR3 totals 14 residues. The CDR3 region is CASSLMGWTGELFF. The CDR3 coding sequence is TGCGCCAGCAGCTTGATGGGTTGGACCGGGGAGCTGTTTTTT.

This clonotype was seen more than once but under ten times. The CDR3 carries no conserved terminal phenylalanine or tryptophan, so it likely arises from a read error. This rearrangement joins TRBV4-2 to TRBJ2-2, with TRBD2 identical over 14 bases. The CDR3 has 18 residues. V trimming: 4 bases; J trimming: 2 bases; junction bases outside the gene matches: 6. Germline V gene data show CDR1 as LGHNA and CDR2 as YNFKEQ. CDR3 nucleotide sequence: TGTGCCAGCAGCCCAGTGGGACTAGCGGGGGCCAACACCGGGGAGCTGTTTTCT. Translated, it gives CASSPVGLAGANTGELFS.

The chain recombines TRBV28 with TRBJ2-2; D gene uncertain. With 5 bases removed from V and 3 bases from J, the gap between germline ends came to 4 bases. CDR1 is MDHEN, CDR2 SYDVKM, per germline. This CDR3 contains 12 residues. CDR3 amino acids: CASSTYTGELFF. In DNA form, the CDR3 reads TGTGCCAGCAGTACATACACCGGGGAGCTGTTTTTT.

V gene TRBV20-1 combines with J gene TRBJ1-5; D possibly corresponds to TRBD1 (5 bases). The V and J ends lost 2 bases and 3 bases respectively, with 17 bases between them. Germline V gives CDR1 DFQATT, CDR2 SNEGSKA (reference sequence). This CDR3 region has 16 residues. The CDR3 DNA sequence: TGCAGTGCTAGACCGGGGGTGGGATATATCAATCAGCCCCAGCATTTT. This codes for CSARPGVGYINQPQHF.

This clonotype has just a few counts. The chain has TRBV5-1 and TRBJ1-2; 7 nucleotides align to TRBD1. CDR1 SGHRS and CDR2 YFSETQ come from the germline V gene. The CDR3 spans 16 residues. The V segment lost 4 bases and the J segment 7 bases; nucleotides outside the gene matches: 16. CDR3 in amino acids: CASSATGEVFYGGYTF. The CDR3 DNA is TGCGCCAGCAGCGCCACAGGGGAGGTCTTCTATGGTGGCTACACCTTC. The full variable domain, with the rest looked up from reference TRBV5-1 and TRBJ1-2, is KAGVTQTPRYLIKTRGQQVTLSCSPISGHRSVSWYQQTPGQGLQFLFEYFSETQRNKGNFPGRFSGRQFSNSRSEMNVSTLELGDSALYLCASSATGEVFYGGYTFGSGTRLTVV.

This clonotype was counted ten times or more. V gene TRBV12-3 or TRBV12-4 combines with J gene TRBJ1-2; 8 bases align to TRBD1. The CDR3 sequence is 13 residues long. Germline trimming cut 6 bases from V and 6 bases from J; bases unmatched to any gene: 6. The CDR3, as DNA: TGTGCCAGCAGGACAGGGGAATTCGATGGCTACACCTTC. This codes for CASRTGEFDGYTF.

The chain is built from TRBV12-3 or TRBV12-4 and TRBJ2-6, with D unclear. The CDR3 runs 14 residues. V lost 6 bases and J 3 bases, leaving 9 bases between the germline ends. Here the CDR3 reads CASSSVGGANVLTF. In nucleotides, the CDR3 is TGTGCCAGCAGCTCTGTCGGTGGGGCCAACGTCCTGACTTTC.

This chain joins TRBV6-1 and TRBJ2-7; 11 bases agree with TRBD1. V was clipped by 7 bases and J by 5 bases; unmatched bases: 10. Per the germline V gene, CDR1 is MNHNS and CDR2 is SASEGT. This CDR3 has 15 amino acids. This CDR3 reads CASTRGTGGHNEQYF. DNA for the CDR3: TGTGCCAGCACCAGGGGGACAGGGGGTCACAACGAGCAGTACTTC.

This clonotype appeared a few times. The chain joins TRBV6-1 to TRBJ2-3; 8 bases agree with TRBD1. Trimming at V came to 6 bases and at J to 10 bases, leaving 9 bases not matched to a gene. This CDR3 region has 13 residues. From germline, CDR1 is MNHNS and CDR2 SASEGT. CDR3 coding DNA: TGTGCCAGCAGACCCCGAGGACAGGGCTCGCAGTATTTT. Translated: CASRPRGQGSQYF.

The chain uses TRBV11-2 and TRBJ2-7, with 10 positions matching TRBD2. V lost 8 bases, J lost 2 bases, and 15 bases stayed unmatched. The CDR3 is 17 residues long. CDR1 and CDR2 from the germline V gene are SGHAT and FQNNGV. The DNA of the CDR3 is TGTGCCAGCTCGGCTAGCGGGAGTCTCCGCTTCACCTACGAGCAGTACTTC. Translation gives CASSASGSLRFTYEQYF.

V usage is TRBV28 and J usage is TRBJ2-5; TRBD1 matches 7 bases. This CDR3 region has 12 residues. Trimming took 10 bases from V and 5 from J; bases not matched to a gene: 7. Germline CDR1 reads MDHEN; CDR2 reads SYDVKM. The CDR3 DNA reads as TGTGCCACCGCAGGGGGTGGGGAGACCCAGTACTTC. Amino acid sequence: CATAGGGETQYF.

The rearrangement uses TRBV12-3 or TRBV12-4 and TRBJ2-5, with a weak D call TRBD1 (6 bases). The CDR3 consists of 17 residues. Trimming took off 3 bases at V and 1 base at J, with 18 bases between the two ends. The CDR3 spells CASSFSPAGAVQETQYF. The CDR3 region has the DNA TGTGCCAGCAGTTTTTCCCCTGCAGGGGCCGTCCAAGAGACCCAGTACTTC.

This clonotype was detected only a few times. The rearrangement joins TRBV10-3 to TRBJ2-3; possible D gene TRBD2, 5 bases. The germline V gene has CDR1 ENHRY and CDR2 SYGVKD. With 5 bases removed from V and 10 bases from J, the gap between germline ends came to 19 bases. The CDR3 contains 14 residues. This chain's CDR3 is CAISFQTGPGAQYF. The CDR3 DNA reads TGTGCCATCAGTTTTCAGACTGGACCCGGGGCGCAGTATTTT.

This clonotype was recorded a few times. The chain is built from TRBV15 and TRBJ2-7; the D gene is possibly TRBD1 (7 bases). V shed 6 bases and J shed 2 bases, with 20 bases lying between them. The V gene's germline CDR1 is LNHNV and CDR2 YYDKDF (reference sequence). This CDR3 region has 16 residues. Here the CDR3 reads CATSGTLGQATYEQYF. In DNA form, the CDR3 reads TGTGCCACCAGTGGGACTCTAGGACAGGCGACCTACGAGCAGTACTTC.

The gene calls are TRBV7-2 and TRBJ2-3; D unresolved. Per germline, CDR1 SGHTA and CDR2 FQGNSA. Trimming cost V 2 bases and J 4 bases, with 7 bases left between them. The CDR3 covers 13 residues. CDR3 in DNA: TGTGCCAGCAGCTTATTTGCTGCAGATACGCAGTATTTT. Translating it yields CASSLFAADTQYF.

This clonotype was counted between two and nine times. V and J are TRBV7-9 and TRBJ1-1; no reliable D call. The CDR3 has 15 amino acids. Trimming removed 1 base from V and 1 base from J, with 10 bases in between. Germline CDR1 SEHNR, CDR2 FQNEAQ (reference sequence). The CDR3 sequence: CASSLVRTPNTEAFF. The CDR3 DNA follows: TGTGCCAGCAGCTTAGTCCGGACCCCGAACACTGAAGCTTTCTTT.

This clonotype has just a few counts. The chain carries TRBV20-1 and TRBJ2-7; 10 bases fit TRBD2. After removal of 1 base from V and 7 bases from J, the junction contained 7 bases not matched to a gene. The CDR3 sequence is 14 residues long. The germline V gene encodes CDR1 DFQATT and CDR2 SNEGSKA (reference sequence). The CDR3 DNA reads TGCAGTGCTAGAGGACTAGCGGGTACACGGGAGCAGTACTTC. Encoded protein: CSARGLAGTREQYF.

V gene TRBV7-7 combines with J gene TRBJ2-5, with D perhaps TRBD2 (6 bases). The CDR3 consists of 13 residues. Trimming pared 5 bases from V and 4 bases from J, leaving 11 bases between. The germline V gene encodes CDR1 SSHAT and CDR2 FNYEAQ (reference sequence). The CDR3 nucleotides are TGTGCCAGCAGCGGGGCGGGGTCAGAGACCCAGTACTTC. Protein product: CASSGAGSETQYF.

This clonotype has only a few counts. The rearrangement uses TRBV18 and TRBJ2-6, with TRBD1 identical over 9 bases. Germline assignment: CDR1 KGHSH and CDR2 LQKENI. The CDR3 is made up of 16 amino acids. With 6 bases clipped from V and 2 bases from J, the junction kept 5 bases outside the gene matches. The chain's CDR3 is CASSSGQGAGANVLTF. The CDR3 bases are TGTGCCAGCTCGTCGGGACAGGGTGCTGGGGCCAACGTCCTGACTTTC.

This clonotype was found a few times. This rearrangement joins TRBV20-1 to TRBJ2-5; D may match TRBD1 or TRBD2 (6 bases each). Trimming cost V 1 base and J 3 bases, with 9 bases left between them. The CDR3 totals 13 residues. From germline, CDR1 is DFQATT and CDR2 SNEGSKA (reference sequence). CDR3 amino acids: CSARVGGKETQYF. The CDR3 coding sequence is TGCAGTGCTAGAGTAGGGGGGAAAGAGACCCAGTACTTC.

This chain uses TRBV5-1 with TRBJ2-1; TRBD2 agrees at 8 bases. The J segment lost 7 bases and the V segment lost 4 bases, leaving 10 bases of the junction unmatched. This CDR3 is built from 15 residues. Looked up from germline, CDR1 is SGHRS and CDR2 is YFSETQ. In DNA, the CDR3 is TGCGCCAGCAGCGGAGTTCCAGCGGGAGTGAATGAGCAGTTCTTC. Its protein product is CASSGVPAGVNEQFF.

This clonotype was seen at least ten times. The V gene is TRBV5-1, the J gene TRBJ1-1; 8 nucleotides align to TRBD1. V trimming: 4 bases; J trimming: 0 bases; junction bases outside the gene matches: 5. From germline, CDR1 is SGHRS and CDR2 YFSETQ. This CDR3 comprises 15 residues. The CDR3 DNA is TGCGCCAGCAGCCAGGGGGCATATTTGAACACTGAAGCTTTCTTT. The encoded protein is CASSQGAYLNTEAFF. Full variable domain (remainder filled in from reference TRBV5-1 and TRBJ1-1): KAGVTQTPRYLIKTRGQQVTLSCSPISGHRSVSWYQQTPGQGLQFLFEYFSETQRNKGNFPGRFSGRQFSNSRSEMNVSTLELGDSALYLCASSQGAYLNTEAFFGQGTRLTVV.

This clonotype showed up many times. The chain has TRBV20-1 and TRBJ2-7; 9 nucleotides line up with TRBD1. The CDR3 runs 13 residues. Looked up from germline, CDR1 is DFQATT and CDR2 is SNEGSKA (reference sequence). V was clipped by 0 bases and J by 5 bases; unmatched bases: 2. CDR3 residues: CSARDRDRDEQYF. The DNA for the CDR3 is TGCAGTGCTAGAGATAGGGACAGGGACGAGCAGTACTTC.

CDR3 in amino acids: CASSPHLSTGELFF. DNA of the CDR3: TGTGCCAGCAGCCCCCACCTAAGCACCGGGGAGCTGTTTTTT. The chain combines TRBV7-6 with TRBJ2-2; unclear D gene. CDR1 is SGHVS, CDR2 FNYEAQ, per germline. V lost 5 bases, J lost 4 bases, and 11 bases lay in between. CDR3 length: 14 amino acids.